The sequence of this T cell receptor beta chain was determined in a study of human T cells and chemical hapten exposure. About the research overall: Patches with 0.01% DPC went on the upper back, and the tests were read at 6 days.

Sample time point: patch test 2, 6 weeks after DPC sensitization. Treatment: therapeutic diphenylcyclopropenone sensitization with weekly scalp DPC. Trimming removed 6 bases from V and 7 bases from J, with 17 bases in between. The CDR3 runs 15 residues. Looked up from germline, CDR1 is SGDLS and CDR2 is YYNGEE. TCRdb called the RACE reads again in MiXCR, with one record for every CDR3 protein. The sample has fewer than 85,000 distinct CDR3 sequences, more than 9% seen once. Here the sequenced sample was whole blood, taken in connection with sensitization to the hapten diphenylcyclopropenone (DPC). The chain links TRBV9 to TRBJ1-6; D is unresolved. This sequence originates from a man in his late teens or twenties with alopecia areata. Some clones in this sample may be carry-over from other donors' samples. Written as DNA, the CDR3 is TGTGCCAGCACAGCAACGGTCCAGCAGAATTCACCCCTCCACTTT. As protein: CASTATVQQNSPLHF.